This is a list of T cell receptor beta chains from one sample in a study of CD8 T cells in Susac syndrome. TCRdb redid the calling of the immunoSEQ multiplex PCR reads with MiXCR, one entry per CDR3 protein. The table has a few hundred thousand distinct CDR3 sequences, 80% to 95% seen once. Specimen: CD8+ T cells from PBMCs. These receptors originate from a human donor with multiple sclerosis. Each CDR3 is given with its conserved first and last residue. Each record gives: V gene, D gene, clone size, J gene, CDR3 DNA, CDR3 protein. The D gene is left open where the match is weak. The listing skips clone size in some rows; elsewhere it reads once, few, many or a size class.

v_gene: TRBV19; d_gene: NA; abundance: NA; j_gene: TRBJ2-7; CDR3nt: TGTGCCAGTAGTATTATAAGAGGGAGCTCCTACGAGCAGTACTTC; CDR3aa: CASSIIRGSSYEQYF
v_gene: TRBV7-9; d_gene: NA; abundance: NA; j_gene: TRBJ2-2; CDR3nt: TGTGCCAGCAGCTTACCCCCCGGGGAGCTGTTTTTT; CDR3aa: CASSLPPGELFF
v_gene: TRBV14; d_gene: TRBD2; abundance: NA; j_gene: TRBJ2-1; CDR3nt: TGTGCCAGCAGCCAAGAGAAGGGACTAGCCGGTAGCTCCTACAATGAGCAGTTCTTC; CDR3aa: CASSQEKGLAGSSYNEQFF
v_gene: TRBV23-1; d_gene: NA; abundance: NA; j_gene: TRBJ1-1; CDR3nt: TGCGCCAGCAGTCAATCGTGGCCCGATATACACTACACTGAAGCTTTCTTT; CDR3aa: CASSQSWPDIHYTEAFF
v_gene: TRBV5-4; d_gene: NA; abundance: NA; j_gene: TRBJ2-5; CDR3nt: TGTGCCAGCAGCTCCCCTAGCAGATCCCAAGAGACCCAGTACTTC; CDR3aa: CASSSPSRSQETQYF
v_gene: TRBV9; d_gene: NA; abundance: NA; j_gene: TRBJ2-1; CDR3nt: TGTGCCAGCAGTGACGATATTGGAACCGCAAAGAGTGAGCAGTTCTTC; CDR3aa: CASSDDIGTAKSEQFF
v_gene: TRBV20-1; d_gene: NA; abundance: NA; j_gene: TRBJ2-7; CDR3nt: TGCAGTGCTAGTAGTGGGGAGGCTTACGAGCAGTACTTC; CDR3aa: CSASSGEAYEQYF
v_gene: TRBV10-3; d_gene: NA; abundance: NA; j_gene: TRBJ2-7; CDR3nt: TGTGCCATCAGTGATCGCCGGGGGTCATCCTACGAGCAGTACTTC; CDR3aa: CAISDRRGSSYEQYF
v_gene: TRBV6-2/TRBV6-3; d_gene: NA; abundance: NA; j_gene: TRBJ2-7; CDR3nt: TGTGCCAGCAGTTACGGGGGAAGATACGAGCAGTACTTC; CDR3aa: CASSYGGRYEQYF
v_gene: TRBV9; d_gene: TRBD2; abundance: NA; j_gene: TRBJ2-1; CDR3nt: TGTGCCAGCAGCGTAGTGTCGGGAGGCTCCTACAATGAGCAGTTCTTC; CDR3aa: CASSVVSGGSYNEQFF
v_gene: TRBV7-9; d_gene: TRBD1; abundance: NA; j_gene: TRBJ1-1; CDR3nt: TGTGCCAGCAGCCCTAGACAGGGGAGCGACACTGAAGCTTTCTTT; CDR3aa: CASSPRQGSDTEAFF
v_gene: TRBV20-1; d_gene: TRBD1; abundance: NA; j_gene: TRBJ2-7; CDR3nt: TGCAGTGCTAGAGATGGAGGACAGGGATCCTACGAGCAGTACTTC; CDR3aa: CSARDGGQGSYEQYF
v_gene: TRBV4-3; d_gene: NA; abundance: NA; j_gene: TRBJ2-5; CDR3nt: TGCGCCAGCAGCCAAGATCGGGCCCCGACGGAGACCCAGTACTTC; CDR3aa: CASSQDRAPTETQYF
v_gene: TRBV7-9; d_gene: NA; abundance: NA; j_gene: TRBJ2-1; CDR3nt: TGTGCCAGCAGCCAATTAGTAGGCCTGGGGGGACACAGGCACAATGAGCAGTTCTTC; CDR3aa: CASSQLVGLGGHRHNEQFF
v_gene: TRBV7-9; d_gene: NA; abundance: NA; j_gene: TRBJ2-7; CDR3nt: TGTGCCAGCAGCTTAGTTACCGCTCCCTACGAGCAGTACTTC; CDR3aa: CASSLVTAPYEQYF
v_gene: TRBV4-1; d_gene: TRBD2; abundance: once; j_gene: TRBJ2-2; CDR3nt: TGCGCCAGCAGCCTCCTAGCGGGAGGGAATACCGGGGAGCTGTTTTTT; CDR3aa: CASSLLAGGNTGELFF
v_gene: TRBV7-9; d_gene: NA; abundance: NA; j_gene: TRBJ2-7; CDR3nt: TGTGCCAGCAGCCGACCCGACGGTTCCTACGAGCAGTACTTC; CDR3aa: CASSRPDGSYEQYF
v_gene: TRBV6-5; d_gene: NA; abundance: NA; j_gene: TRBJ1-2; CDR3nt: TGTGCCAGCAGTTACTCGGCGGAGTCCTATGGCTACACCTTC; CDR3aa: CASSYSAESYGYTF
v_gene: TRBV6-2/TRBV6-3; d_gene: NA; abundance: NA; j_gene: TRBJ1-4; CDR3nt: TGTGCCAGCAGTTACGCAAGTGCGGATGAAAAACTGTTTTTT; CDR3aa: CASSYASADEKLFF
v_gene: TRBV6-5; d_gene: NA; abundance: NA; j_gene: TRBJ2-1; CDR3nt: TGTGCCAGCAGTTACGGGAGGAACGATGAGCAGTTCTTC; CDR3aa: CASSYGRNDEQFF
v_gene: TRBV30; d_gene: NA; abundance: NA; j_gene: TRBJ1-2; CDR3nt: TGTGCCTGGAGTGAGGGGGGACACTGGAGCTACACCTTC; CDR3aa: CAWSEGGHWSYTF
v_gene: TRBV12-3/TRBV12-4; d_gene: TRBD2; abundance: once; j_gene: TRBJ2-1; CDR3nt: TGTGCCAGCAGTTCCGCAAGGGCGGGAGGGCAGTTCTTC; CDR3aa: CASSSARAGGQFF
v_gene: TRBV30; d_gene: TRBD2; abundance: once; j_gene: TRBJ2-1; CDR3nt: TGTGCCTGGAGTGCCGGTAGCGGGGGGCCCGATGAGCAGTTCTTC; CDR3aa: CAWSAGSGGPDEQFF
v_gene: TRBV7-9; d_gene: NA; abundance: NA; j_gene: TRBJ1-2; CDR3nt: TGTGCCAGCAGCTTCTCGTGGGGACCGGACGGGGGTGGCTACACCTTC; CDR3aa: CASSFSWGPDGGGYTF
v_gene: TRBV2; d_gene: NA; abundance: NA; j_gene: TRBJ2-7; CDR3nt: TGTGCCGGGATAACGATCATGGACGAGCAGTACTTC; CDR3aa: CAGITIMDEQYF
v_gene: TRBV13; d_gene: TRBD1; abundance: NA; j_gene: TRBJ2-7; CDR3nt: TGTGCCAGCAGCCCACCGACAGGGGAGGAAGACTCCTACGAGCAGTACTTC; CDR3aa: CASSPPTGEEDSYEQYF
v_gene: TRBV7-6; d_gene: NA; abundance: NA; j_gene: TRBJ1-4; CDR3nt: TGTGCCAGCAGCCCCACGCTAGGGGAGGATGAAAAACTGTTTTTT; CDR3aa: CASSPTLGEDEKLFF
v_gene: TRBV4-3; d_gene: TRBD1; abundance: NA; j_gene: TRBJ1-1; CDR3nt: TGCGCCAGCAGCCAATCCAGGGGGTTAGTCACTGAAGCTTTCTTT; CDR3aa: CASSQSRGLVTEAFF
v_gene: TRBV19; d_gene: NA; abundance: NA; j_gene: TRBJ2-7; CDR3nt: TGTGCCAGTAGATGGCGGGACGAGCAGTACTTC; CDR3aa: CASRWRDEQYF
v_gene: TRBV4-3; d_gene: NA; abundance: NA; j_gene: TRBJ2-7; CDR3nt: TGCGCCAGCAGCCAAGCCATCTTGGCGGAGCAGTACTTC; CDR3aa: CASSQAILAEQYF
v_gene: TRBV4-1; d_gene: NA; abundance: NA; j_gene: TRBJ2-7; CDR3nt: TGCGCCAGCAGCCATACCGGGAACCTCTACGAGCAGTACTTC; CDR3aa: CASSHTGNLYEQYF
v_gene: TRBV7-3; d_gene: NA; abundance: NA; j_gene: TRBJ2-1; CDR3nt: TGTGCCAGCAGCGCGGACAGCTCAGTCTACAATGAGCAGTTCTTC; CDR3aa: CASSADSSVYNEQFF